This T cell receptor (beta chain) emerged from a study of cytomegalovirus exposure and HLA in healthy donors (dated by TCRdb to about 2017). About the study as a whole: A later analysis indicated that the roughly 120 validation repertoires were generated on the platform also employed for the roughly 650 repertoires of the first cohort. A separate validation cohort of about 110 different subjects was used in addition to the roughly 700-subject first cohort. The aim of the study was to test whether cataloging public T cell receptors could identify signatures of past pathogen exposure. High-throughput TCR immunosequencing, statistical association of individual TCRs with disease status, and machine learning were combined to predict cytomegalovirus infection status.

General findings and caveats noted by the study authors: Three of the identified cytomegalovirus-associated TCR beta chains were confirmed in vitro to be specific for cytomegalovirus antigens. According to the authors, the approach could potentially be generalized to other disease states and immunological phenotypes. All 120 or so repertoires were used to score co-occurrence in the validation cohort in a later analysis, because that analysis had no HLA typing for the cohort. While some public TCRs were present in many individuals, most TCR sequences turned up only very rarely across donors. Of the cluster scores, roughly 95% were above 0 in a later analysis, which found that TCRs clustered in the first cohort also tended to co-occur in the approximately 110 validation repertoires. In the study, approximately 160 TCR beta chains were listed as associated with cytomegalovirus. In both the original and validation cohorts, the classifier was reported to diagnose cytomegalovirus status with high specificity and sensitivity.

Donors formed part of the validation cohort, which comprised 120 subjects and was distinct from the first cohort of 690 or so subjects. On this clone itself: The target of this receptor is not known. Base qualities were left out, and no much larger clone turns up one base away.

The CDR3 covers 13 residues, taking in both the cysteine and the phenylalanine. Just CDR3 DNA is preserved here, 39 bases in frame from base 1. V is shortened by 0 bases, J by 6 bases, and the region joining them spans 9 bases. The germline V gene provides CDR1 MGHRA and CDR2 YSYEKL. Library construction relied on the immunoSEQ multiplex PCR assay. In the source study's methods: A statistical classification framework was built to diagnose cytomegalovirus status from the catalog of TCR beta chain sequences. TCRdb re-hosts the immuneACCESS table, in-frame sequences only. Its copies lack some clones; in the studies checked, an unresolved V gene accounts for under half of them, and the cause for the rest is not known. V and J calls and clone size are given by that table; D and trimming were obtained from the DNA. This sample is represented by about 110,000 clones; about 85% of them were singletons. In total, the top ten clones hold less than 2% of the sample.

The chain is made from TRBV4-1 and TRBJ2-7, with the D gene call left open. Source material: PBMCs. The TCR was taken from a woman under 30 in good health and CMV-seropositive. The CDR3 protein sequence reads: CASSQDRSGEQYF. DNA sequence: TGCGCCAGCAGCCAAGATAGAAGTGGCGAGCAGTACTTC.